This T cell receptor (beta chain) was found in a study of T cells in Graves' hyperthyroidism and ophthalmopathy. The wider study: Peripheral blood was drawn at first diagnosis, prior to all treatment. General observations from the study: Progression to ophthalmopathy was predicted a median of roughly seven months early. Most clonotypes expanded in thyroid above 0.001 were likewise present in blood.

At least ten counts were recorded for this clonotype. Its antigen is undetermined. Uncontrolled infections, other autoimmune diseases, pregnancy or lactation led to exclusion of patients. RNA transcripts gave rise to amplified TCR beta CDR3 regions. First-round RT-PCR targeting the TCR CDR3 was performed with the HTBI primer set. TCRdb reanalysed the multiplex PCR reads using MiXCR and keeps one entry per CDR3 protein. The repertoire includes hundreds of thousands of distinct CDR3 sequences, approximately 15% of them detected once, and approximately 12% sits in the top ten. This clonotype was obtained from a woman between 45 and 65 years old with Graves' ophthalmopathy. Sequences were obtained from blood.

In DNA form, the CDR3 reads TGTGCCAGCAGCCCCAACAGCGGGAGTTTCGCAGATACGCAGTATTTT. Translating it yields CASSPNSGSFADTQYF. The chain combines TRBV12-3 or TRBV12-4 with TRBJ2-3; the match to TRBD2 covers 8 bases. This CDR3 contains 16 residues. V lost 6 bases to trimming and J lost 4 bases; unmatched junction nucleotides: 12.